These 18 T cell receptor beta chains were all obtained from the same sample, sequenced in a study of tumor-infiltrating lymphocytes in primary liver carcinoma. From around 530 ng of total RNA, TCR beta-specific cDNA was reverse-transcribed using a constant-region primer. Modified slightly, ARM-PCR produced TCR beta libraries over three nested multiplex PCR rounds. TRBV1-TRBV30 forward and Cbeta reverse primers drove the first two roughly 10-cycle rounds. Using its own MiXCR run on the multiplex PCR reads, TCRdb lists one record per CDR3 protein. The sample lists under 150,000 distinct CDR3 sequences, around 70% seen once, with 8.1% in the top ten. Both RNA and DNA were isolated together from about 21-30 mg of bulk tissue that had not been sorted. The sequencing input was tumor-adjacent normal liver tissue. These receptors were obtained from a woman in her fifties or sixties with primary liver carcinoma and hepatitis B virus infection.

This clonotype was counted at least ten times. The V gene is TRBV7-9, the J gene TRBJ2-7, with D possibly TRBD1 on 7 matching bases. V was clipped by 2 bases and J by 7 bases, with 12 bases between them. Germline CDR1 is SEHNR and CDR2 is FQNEAQ (reference sequence). The CDR3 is 13 residues long. The CDR3 spells CASSLMGGQEQYF. CDR3 coding DNA: TGTGCCAGCAGCTTAATGGGGGGACAGGAGCAGTACTTC.

CDR3 sequence reads: CASREWLYGYTF. CDR3 coding DNA: TGTGCCAGCAGGGAATGGTTGTATGGCTACACCTTC. The V and J genes are TRBV12-3 or TRBV12-4 and TRBJ1-2; D gene uncertain. The length of the CDR3 is 12 residues. V lost 6 bases and J 5 bases, leaving 10 bases between the germline ends.

Notes on this clonotype: The junction differs from germline at one of its ends, possibly a read error. The chain employs TRBV5-6 and TRBJ1-2; no definite D call. This CDR3 region has 13 residues. The germline V gene encodes CDR1 SGHDT and CDR2 YYEEEE. CDR3 region: CASSLVQKDGYTF. CDR3 sequence (DNA): TGTGCCAGCAGCTTGGTTCAAAAGGACGGCTACACTTTC. Drawing the rest from reference TRBV5-6 and TRBJ1-2, the complete variable domain is DAGVTQSPTHLIKTRGQQVTLRCSPKSGHDTVSWYQQALGQGPQFIFQYYEEEERQRGNFPDRFSGHQFPNYSSELNVNALLLGDSALYLCASSLVQKDGYTFGSGTRLTVV.

In its sample, this clonotype was seen many times. The V and J genes are TRBV6-2 or TRBV6-3 and TRBJ2-7, with D tentatively TRBD1 (5 bases). The germline gives CDR1 MNHEY, CDR2 SVGEGT. The CDR3 length is 14 residues. Trimming removed 5 bases from V and 3 bases from J, with 14 bases in between. The DNA for the CDR3 is TGTGCCAGCAGTGACGCAGGGTTAGACTACGAGCAGTACTTC. It translates to CASSDAGLDYEQYF.

About this clonotype itself: One base away lies a much larger clone, so this may be a sequencing read error. It is likely a read error, because the conserved phenylalanine at the end of the CDR3 is missing. The CDR3 DNA reads TGTGCCACCAGTGATACAGGGGGCGTAACTCGCAATGAGCAGTTCTCC. Protein sequence: CATSDTGGVTRNEQFS. This chain connects TRBV24-1 to TRBJ2-1; 9 bases align to TRBD1. Trimming took 3 bases from V and 6 from J; bases not matched to a gene: 8. The CDR3 has 16 residues. Germline CDR1 and CDR2: KGHDR and SFDVKD.

For this clonotype: One end of the junction varies from germline; a read error may be responsible. The rearrangement joins TRBV11-3 to TRBJ2-2; either TRBD1 or TRBD2 may fit D (5 bases each). There are 12 residues in the CDR3. Per germline, CDR1 SGHNT and CDR2 YENEEA. CDR3 coding DNA: TGTGCCAGCCGAGACAGCCACCGGGGAGCTGTTTTT. Translation gives CASRDSHRGAVF.

This clonotype occurred once. Compared with germline, one end of the junction differs, possibly owing to a read error. J is TRBJ1-4 and V is TRBV5-1, with D hard to call. Germline V gene data show CDR1 as SGHRS and CDR2 as YFSETQ. CDR3 length equals 13 residues. The CDR3 region is CASRNMVGEKLFF. DNA for the CDR3: TGTGCCAGCAGAAACATGGTAGGGGAAAAACTGTTTTTT.

Relative to its sample, this clonotype is medium-sized. J is TRBJ1-2 and V is TRBV11-2, with a weak D call TRBD1 (6 bases). The CDR3 consists of 14 residues. Germline CDR1 and CDR2: SGHAT and FQNNGV. Trimming removed 0 bases from V and 4 bases from J, with 9 bases in between. In nucleotides, the CDR3 is TGTGCCAGCAGCTTAGAGACAGGCGGCTATGGCTACACCTTC. Its translation is CASSLETGGYGYTF.

Turning to this clonotype: A clone one base away is much larger, so this may be a read error. This chain connects TRBV7-9 to TRBJ2-7; possibly TRBD1 for D (6 bases). Germline values: CDR1 SEHNR, CDR2 FQNEAQ (reference sequence). This CDR3 spans 14 amino acids. Trimming stripped 5 bases from V and 6 bases from J, with 17 bases between. This CDR3 is CASSIGGRGGEQYF. The CDR3 nucleotides are TGTGCCAGCAGCATCGGTGGGAGAGGGGGCGAGCAGTACTTC.

Turning to this clonotype: A much larger clone differs by one base, so this may be a read error. The V and J genes are TRBV7-9 and TRBJ2-7; D perhaps matches TRBD2 (6 bases). Germline values: CDR1 SEHNR, CDR2 FQNEAQ (reference sequence). Between the trimmed V and J ends, which lost 7 bases and 3 bases, there was a span of 19 bases. The CDR3 covers 15 residues. The CDR3 DNA sequence: TGTGCCAGCACCCAGGGTGGGGGACTTAGCTACGAGCAGTACTTC. The encoded protein is CASTQGGGLSYEQYF.

As to this clonotype: A read error may explain this, as a much larger clone is one base away. This CDR3 is CANSFSGGQETQYF. The CDR3 bases are TGTGCCAACAGCTTCAGCGGGGGACAAGAGACCCAGTACTTC. V gene TRBV11-2 combines with J gene TRBJ2-5; TRBD2 agrees at 8 bases. The germline gives CDR1 SGHAT, CDR2 FQNNGV. The CDR3 loop spans 14 amino acids.

This clonotype was seen a handful of times. One end of the junction fails to match germline, which may point to a read error. This rearrangement joins TRBV29-1 to TRBJ2-3; TRBD2 matches at 8 bases. The germline gives CDR1 SQVTM, CDR2 ANQGSEA. The CDR3 sequence is 14 residues long. CDR3 bases: TGCAGGGTTGCGGGGGGACCCCTCACAGATATGCAGTATTTT. Its translation: CRVAGGPLTDMQYF.

This chain uses TRBV7-9 with TRBJ1-1; D is unclear. CDR1 SEHNR and CDR2 FQNEAQ come from the germline V gene (reference sequence). This CDR3 has 14 residues. With 1 base removed from V and 10 bases from J, the gap between germline ends came to 16 bases. The CDR3 bases are TGTGCCAGCAGCTTAGGGCTTCCGAACGGCGGAGCTTTCTTT. It codes for CASSLGLPNGGAFF.

Worth noting for this clonotype: At one of its ends the junction is not consistent with the germline gene, which may arise from a read error. In DNA, the CDR3 is TGCAGTGCTGAGGGGGGGGCTAGAAACAACATATATTTT. Protein product: CSAEGGARNNIYF. This chain joins TRBV20-1 and TRBJ1-3; D possibly corresponds to TRBD1 (6 bases). Germline CDR1 reads DFQATT; CDR2 reads SNEGSKA (reference sequence). The CDR3 is 13 amino acids.

The chain has TRBV6-1 and TRBJ2-3; 8 bases line up with TRBD1. Germline values: CDR1 MNHNS, CDR2 SASEGT. This CDR3 has 17 residues. Written as DNA, the CDR3 is TGTCGCAGCAGCGCGTACCCCCAGGGGGCCGGGTTAGATACGCAGTATTTT. The encoded protein is CRSSAYPQGAGLDTQYF.

In its sample, this clonotype was seen a few times. Since a much larger clone is just one base distant, this may be a read error. The chain is built from TRBV4-1 and TRBJ1-4; D ambiguous. CDR1 is MGHRA, CDR2 YSYEKL, per germline. The CDR3 totals 15 residues. The CDR3 loop is CAGSQDSTRNEKLFF. CDR3 coding DNA: TGCGCCGGCAGCCAAGATAGCACCCGGAATGAAAAACTGTTTTTT.

About this clonotype: A much larger clone differs from this one at a single base, so this may be a read error. This chain joins TRBV28 and TRBJ2-1; TRBD2 agrees at 7 bases. Germline-derived CDR1 and CDR2 are MDHEN and SYDVKM. The CDR3 contains 16 residues. V lost 7 bases to trimming and J lost 4 bases; unmatched junction nucleotides: 13. The CDR3 bases are TGTGCCAGCAAACCCCCGGGACTAACGGTATACAATGAGCAGTTCTTC. This translates into CASKPPGLTVYNEQFF.

This clonotype is labeled as medium-sized. The chain has TRBV11-3 and TRBJ2-1; possibly TRBD2 for D (5 bases). The germline V gene encodes CDR1 SGHNT and CDR2 YENEEA. Deletions cut 5 bases from V and 10 bases from J, with 18 bases between. This CDR3 comprises 14 residues. CDR3 in amino acids: CASSPGSASGEQFF. The CDR3 DNA reads TGTGCCAGCAGCCCCGGTTCGGCGTCGGGGGAGCAGTTCTTC.